The sequence of this TCR beta chain was determined in a study of T cells after posttransplantation cyclophosphamide. General observations from the study: Tissue-infiltrating T cells from skin or gut overlapped little with blood T cells. Later blood repertoires were often dominated by clones from the donor CD8+ memory compartment. After PTCy, TRB diversity resembled that of CNI/methotrexate controls.

The table lists this clone with many counts. Its antigen is undetermined. Profiling relied on immunoSEQ multiplex PCR, and the TCRdb table lists in-frame clones only, not all of them. The sample was found to contain over 10,000 clones, and every one recurs. Treatment was busulfan-fludarabine conditioning, a marrow graft, and cyclophosphamide on days +3 and +4. The material was PBMCs, obtained after allogeneic stem cell transplant with posttransplant cyclophosphamide. This TCR was recovered from a female patient between 35 and 55 years old who received an allogeneic stem cell transplant from an unrelated donor, was CMV-positive, and had acute GVHD only. Some T cells here may be from the graft donor.

The CDR3 here is CAPGGRPYEQYV. The CDR3 coding sequence is TGTGCCCCCGGGGGGCGCCCCTACGAGCAGTACGTC. The chain uses TRBV6-5 and TRBJ2-7, with a tentative D call TRBD2 (7 bases). Germline values: CDR1 MNHEY, CDR2 SVGAGI. The CDR3 spans 12 residues. Trimming pared 11 bases from V and 2 bases from J, leaving 13 bases between.